This T cell receptor (beta chain) was recorded in a study of response to subunit inactivated influenza vaccine. TCRdb used MiXCR to reprocess the RT-PCR reads, holding one entry per CDR3 protein. This table holds roughly 670,000 distinct CDR3 sequences, about 14% found once. Notes on the study in general: Each seasonal influenza vaccination recruits few new T cells, the authors suggested.

Germline V CDR1 and CDR2: SNHLY, FYNNEI. With 7 bases clipped from V and 3 bases from J, the junction kept 5 bases outside the gene matches. The CDR3 loop spans 14 amino acids. Concerning this clonotype: Its specificity is unknown.

The sequence was obtained from a middle-aged man who received an inactivated influenza vaccine. The sequencing used PBMCs from blood, collected 14 to 15 days before vaccination. This chain joins TRBV2 and TRBJ2-1; the match to TRBD2 covers 8 bases. CDR3 bases: TGTGCCAGCACGCAGCGGGGGAGCTACAATGAGCAGTTCTTC. Its translation is CASTQRGSYNEQFF. The full variable domain, with the rest looked up from reference TRBV2 and TRBJ2-1, is EPEVTQTPSHQVTQMGQEVILRCVPISNHLYFYWYRQILGQKVEFLVSFYNNEISEKSEIFDDQFSVERPDGSNFTLKIRSTKLEDSAMYFCASTQRGSYNEQFFGPGTRLTVL.